The present T cell receptor (beta chain) was sequenced within a study of cytomegalovirus exposure and HLA in healthy donors. Study context: Previous work identified roughly 120 million unique TCR beta sequences from about 179 million T cells. Findings and limits, study-wide: There were several of the most significant clusters that appeared linked to common viral pathogens in a later analysis. Later, an analysis showed that TCR beta chains associated with HLA were more clonally expanded than others that were equally common.

The PCR made use of 60 Vbeta and 13 Jbeta primers. Measured with immunoSEQ multiplex PCR; TCRdb has only the in-frame clones, and not every one. With roughly 50,000 clones in the sample, the ten largest clones hold roughly 12%. Points on this clone: Antigen specificity is unknown.

The V segment lost 1 base and the J segment 7 bases; nucleotides outside the gene matches: 4. Germline lookup yields CDR1 LNHDA and CDR2 SQIVND (reference sequence). The CDR3 extends over 15 amino acids. Sequencing was done on a sample of PBMCs. The TCR was taken from a woman in her sixties in good health and CMV-seropositive. The chain links TRBV19 to TRBJ1-6, with 7 bases fitting TRBD1. CDR3 protein: CASSIAETGNSPLHF. The DNA of the CDR3 is TGTGCCAGTAGTATAGCGGAGACAGGGAATTCACCCCTCCACTTT.